This T cell receptor (beta chain) was captured by sequencing in a study of T-cell memory formation after mild COVID-19. TCRdb called the 5' RACE reads again in MiXCR, with one record for every CDR3 protein. The table records 250,000 to 400,000 distinct CDR3 sequences, more than 13% of them present only once. This TCR was sampled from a man between 18 and 35 years old who had mild COVID-19 (a few samples of this study predate the infection). Cell type and time point are not known. Sequenced sample: PBMCs or a T cell subset sorted from them (not recorded which).

The CDR3 sequence is CASSRATGGMDGELFF. DNA for the CDR3: TGTGCCAGCAGCCGCGCGACAGGGGGTATGGACGGGGAGCTGTTTTTT. The chain is built from TRBV7-8 and TRBJ2-2, with 9 bases matching TRBD1. The CDR3 runs 16 residues. V gave up 5 bases and J gave up 7 bases; unmatched junction bases: 11. Germline V gene lookup returns CDR1 SGHVS and CDR2 FQNEAQ.